This T cell receptor beta chain was sequenced during a study of control samples from healthy donors and cancer patients. Clones were read by immunoSEQ multiplex PCR, and TCRdb kept only the in-frame ones, dropping some. The data show tens of thousands of clones, with about 93% seen just once and roughly 3.5% held by the top ten. V was pared by 0 bases and J by 5 bases, with 1 base of the junction left unmatched. Germline CDR1 and CDR2: MNHEY and SVGEGT. The CDR3 spans 15 residues. Source material: blood. This chain joins TRBV6-2 or TRBV6-3 and TRBJ1-1; TRBD1 matches 12 bases. The receptor's source is a woman in her 50s in good health. The CDR3 reads CASSYSGQGATEAFF. For the CDR3, the DNA is TGTGCCAGCAGTTACTCGGGACAGGGGGCGACTGAAGCTTTCTTT.